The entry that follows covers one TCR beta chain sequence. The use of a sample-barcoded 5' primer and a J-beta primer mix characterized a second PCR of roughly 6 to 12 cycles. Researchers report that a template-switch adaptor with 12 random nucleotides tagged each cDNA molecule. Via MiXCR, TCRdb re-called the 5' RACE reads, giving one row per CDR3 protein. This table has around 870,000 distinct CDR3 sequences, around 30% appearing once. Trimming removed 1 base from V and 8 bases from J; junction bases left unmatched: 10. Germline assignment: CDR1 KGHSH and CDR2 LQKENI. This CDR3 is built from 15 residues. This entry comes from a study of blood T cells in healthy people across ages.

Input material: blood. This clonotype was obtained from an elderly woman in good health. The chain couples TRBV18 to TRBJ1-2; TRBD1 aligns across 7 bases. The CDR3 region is CASSPLTGAITGYTF. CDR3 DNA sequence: TGTGCCAGCTCACCACTCACAGGGGCGATCACCGGCTACACCTTC.